This T cell receptor beta chain was profiled in a study of shared clonotypes between healthy human individuals (TCRdb year 2020). For the wider study: The cohort included three men and two women between 18 and 49 years of age. For each donor, CD4 naive and CD4 memory were each given three plates, CD8 naive was given two plates, and CD8 memory was given one plate. The study deeply sequenced blood TCR repertoires of about five healthy adults to estimate repertoire size and the extent of clonotype sharing between individuals. Libraries were prepared and TCR repertoires were sequenced by different laboratories using diverse techniques, in order to increase sequencing depth and limit assay-specific biases. Per donor, leukapheresis produced somewhere between about 0.94 and 9.5 billion PBMCs. Points the paper makes about the study in general: Pairwise subsampling indicated that sequencing depth was expected to affect the degree of clonotype sharing among donors. When a handful of donors were compared, the shared fraction of clonotypes was about 5.4% for naive CD4, 3% to 4% for naive CD8, more than 2% for memory CD4, and 0.35% to 0.4% for memory CD8. Sampling was restricted to blood, and TCR repertoires in tissue are likely to differ from TCR repertoires in blood. Naive subsets generally had larger estimated clonotype richness than memory subsets did. Higher generation probabilities were observed for clonotypes shared by all four sorted-subset donors than for non-shared clonotypes. Rarefaction of sorted-subset datasets indicated incomplete sequencing despite the large sequencing depth. The small number of donors limited the genetic and exposure-history diversity represented.

Trimming removed 6 bases from V and 9 bases from J; the gene matches leave 12 bases unexplained. The CDR3 measures 15 amino acids from cysteine to phenylalanine. The CDR3 DNA has 45 bases and is translated from base 1. TCR CDR3 regions were amplified from genomic DNA by multiplex PCR using the deep immunoSEQ assay. Extracted genomic DNA from each cell subset was spread evenly across all wells of several immunoSEQ 96-well plates, with each plate serving as a replicate. Each replicate PCR for sorted subsets received roughly 0.2 ug genomic DNA, equal to roughly 33,000 T cell genomes. Purified libraries were quantified with a Qubit 3.0 fluorometer, sized on a Bioanalyzer 2100, and re-quantified with the KAPA Library Quantification kit. Every immunoSEQ 96-well plate was sequenced on a separate single-read 150-cycle Illumina NextSeq 550 flow cell. In the paper's pipeline: The immunoSEQ output contained only junctional sequences without quality scores, so filtering could not match that applied to full-length reads. Sequences were annotated with PyIR, a Python wrapper for IgBLAST v1.9, and V/J genes and CDR3 were assigned using IMGT germline references. Reads were removed for weak V/J assignments (E-value above 1e-6), missing CDR3, stop codons, out-of-frame junctions, or ambiguous translated residues. V3J clonotypes were defined by identical inferred V gene, J gene, and CDR3 amino acid sequence. Percentage overlap between repertoires was computed as shared unique clonotypes divided by the size of the smaller repertoire. RTK rarefaction, the Chao1 estimator, and Recon v2.1 estimates of unobserved clonotypes were used to assess repertoire richness. Generation probabilities were computed with OLGA for all TCRbeta clonotypes obtained by the gDNA method from several donors. Here the immuneACCESS table is served through TCRdb, limited to in-frame sequences with V and J called. Missing clones are a known gap in these copies; in checked studies unresolved V genes cover under half, and the rest lacks a known reason. V and J calls and clone size are as listed in that table; D and trimming were resolved from the DNA. The table for this sample lists under 1 million clones; about 96% of them were counted only once. The top ten constitute less than 0.25% of the sample.

A remark on this clone: What antigen it recognizes has not been identified. Base quality data are lacking; no much larger clone is found one base away.

CD8 naive samples were obtained by positive selection for CCR7 among CD45RO-negative cells, yielding a CD45RA+CCR7+ population from which TemRA cells were excluded. The donors were healthy, HIV-negative adults with no recently reported acute infections or vaccinations. Every donor was a Caucasian adult residing in Nashville, Tennessee, USA. After blood collection by leukapheresis, PBMCs were isolated using Ficoll-Histopaque density gradient centrifugation and then cryopreserved in the vapor phase of liquid nitrogen. Analytical flow cytometry was used to check the purity and quantity of each magnetically sorted T cell population. From each sorted fraction, genomic DNA was isolated and quantified by UV absorbance on a Nanodrop 2000c.

This clonotype was obtained from a man aged 25 to 45 in good health. Specimen: naive CD8+ T cells sorted from blood. The cell subset or site label, as the study defines it: CD45RA+CCR7+. The chain joins TRBV23-1 to TRBJ1-5, and 9 junction bases match TRBD1. TRBV23-1 falls under the ORF class, with uncertain function. This receptor carries the CDR3 CASRISDRGFWPQHF. The DNA sequence is as follows: TGCGCCAGCAGAATCTCGGACAGGGGCTTTTGGCCCCAGCATTTT.